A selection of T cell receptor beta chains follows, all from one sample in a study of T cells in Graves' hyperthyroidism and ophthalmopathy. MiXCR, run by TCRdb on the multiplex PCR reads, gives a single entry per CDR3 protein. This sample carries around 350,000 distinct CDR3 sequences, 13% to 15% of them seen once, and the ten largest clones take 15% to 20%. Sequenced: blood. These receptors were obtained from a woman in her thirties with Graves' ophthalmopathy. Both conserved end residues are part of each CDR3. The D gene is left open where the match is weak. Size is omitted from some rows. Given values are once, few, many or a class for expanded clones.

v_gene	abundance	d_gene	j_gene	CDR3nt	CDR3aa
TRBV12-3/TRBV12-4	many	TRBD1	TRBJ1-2	TGTGCCAGCAGTCCCGGGACAGGGGGTGCCTATGGCTACACCTTC	CASSPGTGGAYGYTF
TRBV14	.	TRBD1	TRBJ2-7	TGTGCCAGCAGCCAAGTTTGGCTATCGGGGACAGACATTACCTACGAGCAGTACTTC	CASSQVWLSGTDITYEQYF
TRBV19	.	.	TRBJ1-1	TGTGCCACCAGAACCAATGAGAACACTGAAGCTTTCTTT	CATRTNENTEAFF
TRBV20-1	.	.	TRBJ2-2	TGCAGTGCTAGACCGGGGGCTTTGACGGGGGTCCGGGCCGGGGAGCTGTTTTTT	CSARPGALTGVRAGELFF
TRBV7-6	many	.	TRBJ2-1	TGTGCCAGCAGTCGACAGCAATTGGGACTCAATGAGCAGTTCTTC	CASSRQQLGLNEQFF
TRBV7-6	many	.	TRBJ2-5	TGTGCCAGCAGCCGCCAGACTAGTGCAGAGACCCAGTACTTC	CASSRQTSAETQYF
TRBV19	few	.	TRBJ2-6	TGTGCCAGTAGTAGGGACTCGAGCTCTGGGGCCAACGTCCTGACTTTC	CASSRDSSSGANVLTF
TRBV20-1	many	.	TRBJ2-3	TGCAGTGCTAGGCGGGCCTCGAACACAGATACGCAGTATTTT	CSARRASNTDTQYF
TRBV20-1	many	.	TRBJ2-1	TGCAGTGCTAGAGATATGAGGGATTTGGGGAATGAGCAGTTCTTC	CSARDMRDLGNEQFF
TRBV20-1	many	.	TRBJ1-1	TGCAGTGCTAGCCGGGACACCCTTACCTCTACTGAAGCTTTCTTT	CSASRDTLTSTEAFF
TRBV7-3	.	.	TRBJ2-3	TGTGCCAGCAGCTATGGGTCGTTAGGGGGCACAGATACGCAGTATTTT	CASSYGSLGGTDTQYF
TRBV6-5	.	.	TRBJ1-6	TGTGCCAGCTGTTCGAGGGACTCCTATAATTCACCCCTCCACTTT	CASCSRDSYNSPLHF
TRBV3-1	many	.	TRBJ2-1	TGTGCCAGCAGCCAAGGTCGGATCCAAATGAGTAATGAGCAGTTCTTC	CASSQGRIQMSNEQFF
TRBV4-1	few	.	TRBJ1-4	TGCGCCAGCAGCCCGACGCGGGGGGCAACTAATGAAAAACTGTTTTTT	CASSPTRGATNEKLFF
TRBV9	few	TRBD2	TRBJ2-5	TGTGCCAGCAGTCGTAGCGGGGAGGAGACCCAGTACTTC	CASSRSGEETQYF
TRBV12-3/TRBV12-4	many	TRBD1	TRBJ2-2	TGTGCCAGCATCCGACAGGGTTCTGGGGAGCTGTTTTTT	CASIRQGSGELFF
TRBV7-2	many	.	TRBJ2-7	TGTGCCAGCAGCCTATACAGGGTCTCCTACGAGCAGTACTTC	CASSLYRVSYEQYF
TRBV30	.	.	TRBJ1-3	TGTGCCTGGAGTGTACTGGGAAACCCCGGGGACACCATATATTTT	CAWSVLGNPGDTIYF
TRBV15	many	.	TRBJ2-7	TGTGCCACCAGCAGAGATCTGGCAGCTACAACCTACGAGCAGTACTTC	CATSRDLAATTYEQYF
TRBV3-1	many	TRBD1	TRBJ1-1	TGTGCCAGCAGCCAATGGGACAGGGGTTCTGAAGCTTTCTTT	CASSQWDRGSEAFF
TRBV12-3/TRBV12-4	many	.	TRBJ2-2	TGTGCCAGCAGTTTTTTAGGGGCCGGGGAGCTGTTTTTT	CASSFLGAGELFF
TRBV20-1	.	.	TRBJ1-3	TGCAGTGCTTATGCAGGGTATGGAAACACCATATATTTT	CSAYAGYGNTIYF
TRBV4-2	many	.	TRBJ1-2	TGTGCCAGCAGCCAAGTATTGCCAGCCCAGCGTGGCTACACCTTC	CASSQVLPAQRGYTF
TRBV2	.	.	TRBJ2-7	TGTGCCAGCAGATGGCGTGCGCCGGGAGTGGAGCAGTACTTC	CASRWRAPGVEQYF
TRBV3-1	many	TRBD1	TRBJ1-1	TGTGCCAGCAGCCAAGAGGGGGGGACAGGGATCCGGAACACTGAAGCTTTCTTT	CASSQEGGTGIRNTEAFF
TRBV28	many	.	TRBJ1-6	TGTGCCAGCAGTTTGCAGGGCGGGGATTCACCCCTCCACTTT	CASSLQGGDSPLHF
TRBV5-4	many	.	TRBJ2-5	TGTGCCAGCAGCTTGGTGTGGGACGGAGGCGAGACCCAGTACTTC	CASSLVWDGGETQYF
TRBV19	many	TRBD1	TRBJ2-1	TGTGCCAGTAGTATAGTGGGACAGCGACCGGGAACCTACAATGAGCAGTTCTTC	CASSIVGQRPGTYNEQFF
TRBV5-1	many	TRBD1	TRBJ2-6	TGCGCCAGCACTCTCCGGGACAGAAACTCTGGGGCCAACGTCCTGACTTTC	CASTLRDRNSGANVLTF
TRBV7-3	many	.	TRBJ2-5	TGTGCCAGCAGCTCAGGGCAGCAAGAGACCCAGTACTTC	CASSSGQQETQYF
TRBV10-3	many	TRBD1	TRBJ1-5	TGTGCCATCAGTGAGGACAGGGTTCAGCCCCAGCATTTT	CAISEDRVQPQHF
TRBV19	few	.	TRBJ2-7	TGTGCCAGTAGACAGGAGTACTCCTACGAGCAGTACTTC	CASRQEYSYEQYF
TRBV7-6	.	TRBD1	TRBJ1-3	TGTGCCAGCAGCTTGACAACAGGGGGAACGTGGAACACCATATATTTT	CASSLTTGGTWNTIYF
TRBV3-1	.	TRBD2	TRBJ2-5	TGTGCCAGCAGTCACCCTCCTGCGGGGGGGCGAGAGACCCAGTACTTC	CASSHPPAGGRETQYF
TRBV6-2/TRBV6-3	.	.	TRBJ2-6	TGTGCCAGCAGTGTTTTAGTTGCCTCTGGGGCCAACGTCCTGACTTTC	CASSVLVASGANVLTF
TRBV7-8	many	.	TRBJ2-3	TGTGCCAGCAGCTTAGCGAGGAAGGGTACCCTATATACGCAGTATTTT	CASSLARKGTLYTQYF
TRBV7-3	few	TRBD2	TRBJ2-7	TGTGCCAGCAGCCTCCAAGCCGGGGGGAAGACCTACGAGCAGTACTTC	CASSLQAGGKTYEQYF
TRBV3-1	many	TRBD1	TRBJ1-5	TGTGCCAGCAGCCAAGGCAGGGGGCCCCACTCGGGTCAGCCCCAGCATTTT	CASSQGRGPHSGQPQHF
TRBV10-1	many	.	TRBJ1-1	TGCGCCAGCAGTGACCATATGCGGGCGACTGAAGCTTTCTTT	CASSDHMRATEAFF
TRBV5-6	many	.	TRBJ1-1	TGTGCCAGCCGTGGGCGGATAGGCACTGAAGCTTTCTTT	CASRGRIGTEAFF
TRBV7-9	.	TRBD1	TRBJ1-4	TGTGCCAGCAGCCCACTCGGACAGGGAAGGGAAAAACTGTTTTTT	CASSPLGQGREKLFF
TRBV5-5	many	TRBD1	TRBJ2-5	TGTGCCAGCAGCTTGGGGACAGGGCGCGAGACCCAGTACTTC	CASSLGTGRETQYF
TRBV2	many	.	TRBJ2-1	TGTGCCAGCAGTGAAGCCGGGGCCGGTAGCTCCTACAATGAGCAGTTCTTC	CASSEAGAGSSYNEQFF
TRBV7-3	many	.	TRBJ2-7	TGTGCCAGCAGCTCAGGAGGGCCTGGCTCCGAGCAGTACTTC	CASSSGGPGSEQYF
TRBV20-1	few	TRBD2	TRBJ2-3	TGCAGTGCTGGGGCCTTAGCGGGGAAGCGCGCAGATACGCAGTATTTT	CSAGALAGKRADTQYF
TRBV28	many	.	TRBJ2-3	TGTGCCAGCAGTTTGGGGGCTCTCTACCCCACAGATACGCAGTATTTT	CASSLGALYPTDTQYF
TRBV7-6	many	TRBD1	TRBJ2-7	TGTGCCAGCAGCTTCGACCGGGACAGGGTATTCGAGCAGTACTTC	CASSFDRDRVFEQYF
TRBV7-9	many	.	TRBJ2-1	TGTGCCAGCAGCTTAGTGGGTAGTCGCAATGAGCAGTTCTTC	CASSLVGSRNEQFF
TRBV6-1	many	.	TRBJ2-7	TGTGCCAGCAGTGAATACGTGTTACGGACCGAGACCTACGAGCAGTACTTC	CASSEYVLRTETYEQYF